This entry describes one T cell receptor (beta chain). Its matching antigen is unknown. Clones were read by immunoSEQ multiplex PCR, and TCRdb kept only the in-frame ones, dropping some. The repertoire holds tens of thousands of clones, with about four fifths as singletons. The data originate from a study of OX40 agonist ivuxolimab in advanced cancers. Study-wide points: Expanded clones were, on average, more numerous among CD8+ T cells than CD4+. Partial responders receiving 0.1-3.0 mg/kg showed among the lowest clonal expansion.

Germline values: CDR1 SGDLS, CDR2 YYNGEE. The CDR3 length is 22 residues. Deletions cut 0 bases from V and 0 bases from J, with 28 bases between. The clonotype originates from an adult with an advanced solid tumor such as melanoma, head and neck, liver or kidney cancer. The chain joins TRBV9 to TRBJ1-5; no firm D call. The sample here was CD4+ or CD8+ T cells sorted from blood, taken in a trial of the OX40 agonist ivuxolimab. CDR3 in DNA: TGTGCCAGCAGCGTAGAGGGAGGCGAAGGGAAGGATGAACTGTCTAGCAATCAGCCCCAGCATTTT. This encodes CASSVEGGEGKDELSSNQPQHF.